Shown below are 22 T cell receptor beta chains from a single sample sequenced in a study of CD8 T cells in ankylosing spondylitis. MiXCR, run by TCRdb on the 5' RACE reads, gives a single entry per CDR3 protein. The table has around 250,000 distinct CDR3 sequences, approximately 11% seen once. Input material: blood, either unsorted or a sorted T cell fraction (not recorded which). These TCRs come from a male donor with ankylosing spondylitis or in good health (not recorded which).

This clonotype was counted between two and nine times. The CDR3 DNA reads as TGCAGTGCTAGAGGTGGGACAGGCACAGATACGCAGTATTTT. It codes for CSARGGTGTDTQYF. The chain uses TRBV20-1 and TRBJ2-3; 7 positions agree with TRBD1. V was clipped by 1 base and J by 1 base; unmatched bases: 2. CDR1 is DFQATT, CDR2 SNEGSKA, per germline (reference sequence). This CDR3 is 14 amino acids long.

This clonotype appeared a few times. The rearrangement links TRBV5-1 to TRBJ2-7; D tentatively fits TRBD1 or TRBD2 (5 bases each). V was clipped by 0 bases and J by 5 bases, with 12 bases between them. CDR3 length: 14 amino acids. From germline, CDR1 is SGHRS and CDR2 YFSETQ. CDR3 in amino acids: CASSLDAGSDEQYF. The CDR3 region has the DNA TGCGCCAGCAGCTTGGATGCAGGGAGCGACGAGCAGTACTTC.

This clonotype was seen only a few times. The gene calls are TRBV7-9 and TRBJ2-3; TRBD2 agrees at 11 bases. In germline, CDR1 is SEHNR, CDR2 FQNEAQ (reference sequence). CDR3 size: 14 residues. V lost 4 bases, J lost 6 bases, and 3 bases stayed unmatched. CDR3 protein: CASSSGTSGDTQYF. CDR3 nucleotide sequence: TGTGCCAGCAGCTCCGGGACTAGCGGTGATACGCAGTATTTT.

This clonotype was observed many times. The rearrangement uses TRBV28 and TRBJ1-2, with D maybe TRBD1 (6 bases). Trimming removed 5 bases from V and 4 bases from J, with 23 bases in between. In germline, CDR1 is MDHEN, CDR2 SYDVKM. The CDR3 sequence is 17 residues long. The DNA of the CDR3 is TGTGCCAGCAGTCCCATCCCCGGGACACAAAGAGCCTATGGCTACACCTTC. It is translated as CASSPIPGTQRAYGYTF.

This clonotype was observed many times. The rearrangement links TRBV29-1 to TRBJ2-2; D is possibly TRBD1 or TRBD2 (5 bases each). Germline loops: CDR1 SQVTM, CDR2 ANQGSEA. CDR3 length: 14 residues. The V end lost 6 bases, the J end lost 2 bases, and 13 bases lay between the germline ends. The CDR3 nucleotides read TGCAGCGTCGAGTGGGGGAAAAACACCGGGGAGCTGTTTTTT. Its translation: CSVEWGKNTGELFF.

Points on this clonotype: A read error may explain this, as a much larger clone is one base away. The rearrangement links TRBV7-2 to TRBJ2-1; possible D gene TRBD2, 5 bases. The CDR3 spans 12 residues. Trimming took 1 base from V and 15 from J, leaving 13 bases between them. Looked up from germline, CDR1 is SGHTA and CDR2 is FQGNSA. The CDR3 spells CTSSLVLAPLFF. CDR3 coding DNA: TGTACCAGCAGCTTAGTGCTAGCCCCCCTGTTCTTC.

Ten or more counts support this clonotype. The chain uses TRBV7-9 and TRBJ2-1; 7 bases are shared with TRBD2. CDR3 length equals 13 residues. CDR1 is SEHNR and CDR2 is FQNEAQ in the germline V gene (reference sequence). Trimming at V came to 1 base and at J to 10 bases, leaving 4 bases not matched to a gene. The CDR3 DNA reads as TGTGCCAGCAGCTTAGGGACTAGTGACGAGCAGTTCTTC. The encoded protein is CASSLGTSDEQFF.

This clonotype was seen repeatedly, ten times or more. The chain is built from TRBV12-3 or TRBV12-4 and TRBJ2-3; D gene uncertain. CDR3 length: 11 amino acids. Between the trimmed V and J ends, which lost 3 bases and 4 bases, there was a span of 2 bases. CDR3 DNA sequence: TGTGCCAGCAGTTTTTCAGATACGCAGTATTTT. This sequence encodes CASSFSDTQYF.

This clonotype was counted at least ten times. The J gene is TRBJ2-1, the V gene TRBV20-1, with D perhaps matching TRBD1 (5 bases). Trimming stripped 1 base from V and 7 bases from J, with 8 bases between. Germline assignment: CDR1 DFQATT and CDR2 SNEGSKA (reference sequence). The CDR3 spans 12 residues. CDR3 in DNA: TGCAGTGCTAGAGTAGGGGTTAATGAGCAGTTCTTC. Protein: CSARVGVNEQFF.

The chain carries TRBV4-1 and TRBJ1-2; 7 bases agree with TRBD1. V lost 1 base, J lost 7 bases, and 9 bases stayed unmatched. This CDR3 comprises 15 residues. CDR1 and CDR2 (germline): MGHRA, YSYEKL. The CDR3 DNA reads as TGCGCCAGCAGCCAAGCGACGAGGGGGCGCGGTGGCTACACCTTC. It is translated as CASSQATRGRGGYTF.

This clonotype was counted between two and nine times. The J gene is TRBJ2-7, the V gene TRBV11-1; 7 nucleotides line up with TRBD2. Germline loops: CDR1 SGHAT, CDR2 FQDESV (reference sequence). The CDR3 consists of 14 residues. V dropped 4 bases and J dropped 5; count of bases not matched to a gene: 8. CDR3: CASSSARGENEQYF. CDR3 coding DNA: TGTGCCAGCAGCTCCGCCCGGGGGGAGAACGAGCAGTACTTC.

The sample holds many counts of this clonotype. This chain joins TRBV4-1 and TRBJ2-7; D perhaps matches TRBD1 (6 bases). Trimming stripped 1 base from V and 2 bases from J, with 15 bases between. Germline lookup yields CDR1 MGHRA and CDR2 YSYEKL. This CDR3 is 16 amino acids long. Here the CDR3 reads CASSQGATGRPYEQYF. The CDR3 region has the DNA TGCGCCAGCAGCCAAGGTGCTACAGGGCGGCCCTACGAGCAGTACTTC.

This clonotype was counted ten times or more. The chain recombines TRBV20-1 with TRBJ2-7, with no clear D. V was cut by 6 bases and J by 6 bases, with 12 bases left in between. This CDR3 comprises 11 residues. The V gene's germline CDR1 is DFQATT and CDR2 SNEGSKA (reference sequence). In DNA form, the CDR3 reads TGCAGTGCGGGGTCTGGATCCGAGCAGTACTTC. This translates into CSAGSGSEQYF.

The V gene is TRBV5-8, the J gene TRBJ2-2, with D hard to call. Trimming shortened V by 0 bases and J by 0 bases, and 12 bases separated the two germline ends. The CDR3 totals 17 residues. Per germline, CDR1 SGHTS and CDR2 YDEGEE. In nucleotides, the CDR3 is TGTGCCAGCAGCTTGGCCCGTGGGGAATCGAACACCGGGGAGCTGTTTTTT. It specifies CASSLARGESNTGELFF.

This clonotype was detected many times. The chain joins TRBV10-2 to TRBJ1-2; no definite D call. The CDR3 covers 13 residues. V dropped 3 bases and J dropped 3 bases, with 8 bases sitting between them. CDR1 WSHSY and CDR2 SAAADI come from the germline V gene. The DNA for the CDR3 is TGCGCCAGCAGTGATCTCAGATACTATGGCTACACCTTC. Protein product: CASSDLRYYGYTF.

The chain employs TRBV29-1 and TRBJ2-7; a weak D match, TRBD2 (5 bases). The CDR3 consists of 15 residues. Looked up from germline, CDR1 is SQVTM and CDR2 is ANQGSEA. V shed 2 bases and J shed 0 bases, with 14 bases lying between them. The CDR3 bases are TGCAGCGTTGAAACGGAGGCCGCGAGCTCCTACGAGCAGTACTTC. It is translated as CSVETEAASSYEQYF.

This clonotype was detected a few times. V and J are TRBV5-1 and TRBJ2-1; 8 bases map to TRBD2. From germline, CDR1 is SGHRS and CDR2 YFSETQ. The length of the CDR3 is 15 residues. After removal of 6 bases from V and 5 bases from J, the junction contained 10 bases not matched to a gene. CDR3 residues: CASTPGLGSNNEQFF. DNA for the CDR3: TGCGCCAGCACCCCGGGACTAGGGAGTAACAATGAGCAGTTCTTC.

This clonotype showed up just a few times. The CDR3 nucleotides are TGCGCCAGCAGCGTAGGACAGGGGAGCACTGAAGCTTTCTTT. Translating it yields CASSVGQGSTEAFF. This chain joins TRBV5-1 and TRBJ1-1, with 9 bases fitting TRBD1. The trim removed 4 bases at V and 4 bases at J, leaving 5 bases unmatched. The length of the CDR3 is 14 residues. CDR1 is SGHRS, CDR2 YFSETQ, per germline.

At least ten counts were recorded for this clonotype. V is TRBV6-5 and J is TRBJ2-7; tentatively, D is TRBD2 (5 bases). CDR1 and CDR2 (germline): MNHEY, SVGAGI. V was pared by 0 bases and J by 5 bases, with 14 bases between. This CDR3 has 15 amino acids. The CDR3 nucleotides are TGTGCCAGCAGTTACTCGACACTAGGGTTCCACGAGCAGTACTTC. Translation gives CASSYSTLGFHEQYF.

This clonotype was counted between two and nine times. The CDR3 sequence is CASSEYWRQNTEAFF. The CDR3 DNA is TGTGCCAGTAGCGAATATTGGAGACAGAACACTGAAGCTTTCTTT. The chain joins TRBV19 to TRBJ1-1; D remains ambiguous. Between the trimmed V and J ends, which lost 6 bases and 1 base, there was a span of 15 bases. Germline CDR1 and CDR2: LNHDA and SQIVND (reference sequence). This CDR3 has 15 residues.

This clonotype was counted many times. This chain links TRBV10-1 with TRBJ2-2; D remains ambiguous. Germline CDR1 and CDR2: WNHNN and SYGVQD (reference sequence). The CDR3 has 13 amino acids. V was trimmed by 4 bases and J by 1 base, leaving 4 bases between them. In DNA form, the CDR3 reads TGCGCCAGCAGTGGGGAGAACACCGGGGAGCTGTTTTTT. Amino acid sequence: CASSGENTGELFF.

The chain uses TRBV12-5 and TRBJ2-1; perhaps TRBD1 as D (5 bases). Germline loops: CDR1 LGHNT, CDR2 FRNRAP. Trimming shortened V by 7 bases and J by 2 bases, and 12 bases separated the two germline ends. This CDR3 region has 14 residues. The CDR3 bases are TGTGCTAGTGCCCCAGGGCAGGCCTACAATGAGCAGTTCTTC. Its translation is CASAPGQAYNEQFF.